Listed here are 6 T cell receptor beta chains from one sample, sequenced in a study of OX40 agonist ivuxolimab in advanced cancers. The method was immunoSEQ multiplex PCR; TCRdb's version includes in-frame clones alone and lacks a portion of them. The sample lists about 60,000 clones; about 86% were seen once. The sample consisted of CD4+ or CD8+ T cells sorted from blood, taken in a trial of the OX40 agonist ivuxolimab. Receptors were obtained from an adult with an advanced solid tumor such as melanoma, head and neck, liver or kidney cancer.

This chain uses TRBV27 with TRBJ1-4; TRBD1 might be the D (6 bases). Germline values: CDR1 MNHEY, CDR2 SMNVEV (reference sequence). V was clipped by 7 bases and J by 8 bases, with 20 bases between them. This CDR3 is 15 amino acids long. The CDR3 region is CASKDPRGGNEKLFF. CDR3 sequence (DNA): TGTGCCAGCAAGGATCCTCGGGGGGGCAACGAAAAACTGTTTTTT. The whole variable domain, filled in from reference TRBV27 and TRBJ1-4, reads EAQVTQNPRYLITVTGKKLTVTCSQNMNHEYMSWYRQDPGLGLRQIYYSMNVEVTDKGDVPEGYKVSRKEKRNFPLILESPSPNQTSLYFCASKDPRGGNEKLFFGSGTQLSVL.

This rearrangement joins TRBV7-2 to TRBJ2-3; the match to TRBD1 covers 8 bases. The J segment lost 0 bases and the V segment lost 5 bases, leaving 7 bases of the junction unmatched. CDR1 and CDR2 from the germline V gene are SGHTA and FQGNSA. The length of the CDR3 is 16 residues. In DNA, the CDR3 is TGTGCCAGCAGCCAACCGGACAGGGAAAGCACAGATACGCAGTATTTT. It encodes CASSQPDRESTDTQYF. Full variable domain (remainder filled in from reference TRBV7-2 and TRBJ2-3): GAGVSQSPSNKVTEKGKDVELRCDPISGHTALYWYRQSLGQGLEFLIYFQGNSAPDKSGLPSDRFSAERTGGSVSTLTIQRTQQEDSAVYLCASSQPDRESTDTQYFGPGTRLTVL.

The chain couples TRBV6-5 to TRBJ2-3; D remains ambiguous. The germline CDR1 and CDR2 sequences are MNHEY and SVGAGI. The CDR3 covers 16 residues. With 0 bases removed from V and 3 bases from J, the gap between germline ends came to 13 bases. The CDR3 DNA sequence: TGTGCCAGCAGTTACTCGAGTAGGCGGTTTACAGATACGCAGTATTTT. It is translated as CASSYSSRRFTDTQYF.

The CDR3 loop is CASSLGGLNSPLHF. The DNA of the CDR3 is TGTGCCAGCAGCTTAGGTGGCTTAAATTCACCCCTCCACTTT. V usage is TRBV7-8 and J usage is TRBJ1-6; no definite D call. The CDR3 spans 14 residues. Trimming left V 1 base short and J 7 bases short, with 8 bases between. Germline-derived CDR1 and CDR2 are SGHVS and FQNEAQ.

The count of this clone is one. The chain employs TRBV7-8 and TRBJ2-7; 8 bases align to TRBD2. Unmatched junction bases numbered 6, after V lost 2 bases and J lost 6 bases. CDR3 size: 14 residues. Germline-derived CDR1 and CDR2 are SGHVS and FQNEAQ. The CDR3 loop is CASSLRSGGGEQYF. The DNA for the CDR3 is TGTGCCAGCAGCTTAAGGAGCGGGGGTGGCGAGCAGTACTTC.

The CDR3 DNA sequence: TGTGCCAGCAGCTTGTCGGTGGGGGGCTACACCTTC. It yields the protein CASSLSVGGYTF. J is TRBJ1-2 and V is TRBV5-4; D remains ambiguous. In germline, CDR1 is SGHNT, CDR2 YYREEE (reference sequence). The CDR3 has 12 amino acids. Trimming removed 1 base from V and 8 bases from J, with 9 bases in between.